The 21 T cell receptor beta chains given below trace back to one sample, sequenced in a study. TCRdb processed the RT-PCR reads anew with MiXCR; each CDR3 protein has one entry. Of about 680,000 distinct CDR3 sequences in the sample, 14% were seen once. What was sequenced was memory CD4+ T cells from blood. These receptors originate from a female donor in good health, serving as a healthy control.

The chain couples TRBV20-1 to TRBJ2-7; perhaps TRBD1 as D (5 bases). Trimming shortened V by 5 bases and J by 1 base, and 18 bases separated the two germline ends. CDR3 length equals 15 residues. CDR1 DFQATT and CDR2 SNEGSKA come from the germline V gene (reference sequence). The CDR3 sequence is CSAGNPGFASYEQYF. In DNA form, the CDR3 reads TGCAGTGCTGGAAATCCAGGGTTTGCGTCCTACGAGCAGTACTTC.

This clonotype has just a few counts. The gene calls are TRBV6-5 and TRBJ1-2; TRBD1 might be the D (6 bases). The CDR3 totals 13 residues. V was cut by 5 bases and J by 6 bases, with 13 bases left in between. Germline V gene data show CDR1 as MNHEY and CDR2 as SVGAGI. As DNA, the CDR3 is TGTGCCAGCAGTCCCTCGGGGGGCCATGGCTACACCTTC. Its translation is CASSPSGGHGYTF.

The gene calls are TRBV9 and TRBJ2-6; 11 nucleotides agree with TRBD2. Trimming cost V 2 bases and J 2 bases; bases outside gene matches: 3. This CDR3 contains 17 residues. Germline values: CDR1 SGDLS, CDR2 YYNGEE. The CDR3 DNA sequence: TGTGCCAGCAGCGTTAGCGGGAGGGGCCCTGGGGCCAACGTCCTGACTTTC. Its translation is CASSVSGRGPGANVLTF.

This clonotype turned up a few times. This chain links TRBV12-3 or TRBV12-4 with TRBJ1-5; D is unclear. The CDR3 totals 14 residues. V dropped 1 base and J dropped 7 bases, with 11 bases sitting between them. CDR3 protein: CASSLDGNPQPQHF. CDR3 DNA sequence: TGTGCCAGCAGTTTAGACGGGAACCCCCAGCCCCAGCATTTT.

The chain links TRBV20-1 to TRBJ1-1; D is undetermined. Germline V lookup: CDR1 DFQATT, CDR2 SNEGSKA (reference sequence). This CDR3 spans 12 amino acids. The germline V and J ends were trimmed by 0 bases and 7 bases, with 9 bases remaining between them. CDR3 region: CSARDPVGEAFF. CDR3 DNA: TGCAGTGCTAGAGATCCCGTGGGTGAAGCTTTCTTT.

This clonotype has more than one count but fewer than ten. This chain connects TRBV12-3 or TRBV12-4 to TRBJ2-1; 10 bases map to TRBD1. Germline trimming cut 6 bases from V and 7 bases from J; bases unmatched to any gene: 9. This CDR3 contains 15 residues. CDR3 in DNA: TGTGCCAGCAGCTTCGGACAGGGGGGGATGAATGAGCAGTTCTTC. It specifies CASSFGQGGMNEQFF.

This clonotype appeared a few times. The genes are TRBV20-1 and TRBJ1-2, with D uncertain. Germline V CDR1 and CDR2: DFQATT, SNEGSKA (reference sequence). The length of the CDR3 is 12 residues. V dropped 0 bases and J dropped 4 bases, with 6 bases sitting between them. CDR3 loop: CSAREKGYGYTF. The CDR3 bases are TGCAGTGCTAGAGAGAAGGGCTATGGCTACACCTTC.

The rearrangement joins TRBV4-2 to TRBJ2-7, with a tentative D call TRBD2 (6 bases). CDR3 size: 16 residues. V was clipped by 1 base and J by 0 bases, with 13 bases between them. CDR1 LGHNA and CDR2 YNFKEQ come from the germline V gene. The CDR3 sequence is CASSQARDSRSYEQYF. The CDR3 DNA follows: TGTGCCAGCAGCCAAGCCCGGGACTCGCGCTCCTACGAGCAGTACTTC.

This clonotype was seen at least ten times. The chain carries TRBV5-1 and TRBJ1-2; TRBD1 matches 8 bases. The CDR3 covers 15 residues. Trimming cost V 4 bases and J 8 bases; bases outside gene matches: 13. Germline assignment: CDR1 SGHRS and CDR2 YFSETQ. The DNA of the CDR3 is TGCGCCAGCAGCCTGGGGACAGGAGAGATTATCGGCTACACCTTC. This encodes CASSLGTGEIIGYTF.

This chain uses TRBV12-3 or TRBV12-4 with TRBJ2-3; 8 bases are a match to TRBD2. The CDR3 sequence is 16 residues long. The J segment lost 3 bases and the V segment lost 6 bases, leaving 11 bases of the junction unmatched. CDR3 sequence reads: CASRETLAVRTDTQYF. The CDR3, as DNA: TGTGCCAGCAGGGAAACACTAGCGGTTAGAACAGATACGCAGTATTTT.

This clonotype occurred a few times. The J gene is TRBJ2-1, the V gene TRBV6-2 or TRBV6-3, with D perhaps given as TRBD1 or TRBD2 (5 bases each). This CDR3 contains 15 residues. CDR1 and CDR2 (germline): MNHEY, SVGEGT. Deletions cut 6 bases from V and 4 bases from J, with 16 bases between. CDR3: CASSSVMGDYNEQFF. The CDR3 region has the DNA TGTGCCAGCAGCTCCGTCATGGGGGATTACAATGAGCAGTTCTTC.

This clonotype was found a few times. The genes are TRBV7-2 and TRBJ2-3; 9 bases align to TRBD1. This CDR3 contains 16 residues. After removal of 2 bases from V and 7 bases from J, the junction contained 10 bases not matched to a gene. The germline CDR1 and CDR2 sequences are SGHTA and FQGNSA. The CDR3 bases are TGTGCCAGCAGCTTACGGACAGGGGTCGTCGCAAATACGCAGTATTTT. Amino acid sequence: CASSLRTGVVANTQYF. Full variable domain (remainder filled in from reference TRBV7-2 and TRBJ2-3): GAGVSQSPSNKVTEKGKDVELRCDPISGHTALYWYRQSLGQGLEFLIYFQGNSAPDKSGLPSDRFSAERTGGSVSTLTIQRTQQEDSAVYLCASSLRTGVVANTQYFGPGTRLTVL.

The chain carries TRBV7-2 and TRBJ2-5; TRBD2 is a possible D gene (5 bases). CDR1 is SGHTA, CDR2 FQGNSA, per germline. CDR3 length: 13 residues. Trimming removed 5 bases at V and 3 bases at J, with 10 bases between. The CDR3 region is CASSPTREETQYF. CDR3 nucleotide sequence: TGTGCCAGCAGCCCTACTAGAGAAGAGACCCAGTACTTC.

This clonotype has just a few counts. DNA for the CDR3: TGTGCCACCAGCTATTCAGGGGATCAGCCCCAGCATTTT. Translated, it gives CATSYSGDQPQHF. The chain has TRBV15 and TRBJ1-5, with D possibly being TRBD1 (6 bases). The CDR3 loop spans 13 amino acids. Trimming shortened V by 5 bases and J by 5 bases, and 10 bases separated the two germline ends. Germline CDR1 is LNHNV and CDR2 is YYDKDF (reference sequence).

This clonotype was seen just once. The chain links TRBV18 to TRBJ1-2; 7 bases are a match to TRBD1. The length of the CDR3 is 17 residues. V was clipped by 5 bases and J by 5 bases; unmatched bases: 17. Germline CDR1 is KGHSH and CDR2 is LQKENI. The CDR3 nucleotides read TGTGCCAGCTCATTACAGGGGACCATGGGGGAAATGTATGGCTACACCTTC. Encoded protein: CASSLQGTMGEMYGYTF.

This clonotype has just a few counts. This chain uses TRBV2 with TRBJ2-1; a possible D gene is TRBD2 (6 bases). V lost 7 bases to trimming and J lost 7 bases, with 11 bases between them. The germline gives CDR1 SNHLY, CDR2 FYNNEI. The CDR3 runs to 12 residues. The CDR3 sequence: CASTGDLNEQFF. As DNA, the CDR3 is TGTGCCAGCACGGGGGACTTGAATGAGCAGTTCTTC.

As concerns this clonotype: A read error may explain this, as a much larger clone is one base away. The chain has TRBV7-2 and TRBJ1-2, with D perhaps TRBD1 (6 bases). Germline CDR1 and CDR2: SGHTA and FQGNSA. This CDR3 is built from 13 residues. With 5 bases removed from V and 4 bases from J, the gap between germline ends came to 11 bases. CDR3 nucleotides: TGTGCCAGCAGCAGGGGGGGGGCCTATGGCTACACCTTC. Encoded protein: CASSRGGAYGYTF.

This clonotype was seen more than once but under ten times. This chain connects TRBV6-5 to TRBJ1-4; D gene unclear. The CDR3 sequence is 13 residues long. Trimming cost V 6 bases and J 4 bases, with 9 bases left between them. CDR1 and CDR2 (germline): MNHEY, SVGAGI. The CDR3 nucleotides read TGTGCCAGCAGGGTCAGATATAATGAAAAACTGTTTTTT. Protein sequence: CASRVRYNEKLFF.

V usage is TRBV6-2 or TRBV6-3 and J usage is TRBJ1-1; 9 nucleotides agree with TRBD1. CDR1 and CDR2 from the germline V gene are MNHEY and SVGEGT. V dropped 7 bases and J dropped 1; count of bases not matched to a gene: 4. CDR3 length: 14 residues. The CDR3 region has the DNA TGTGCCAGCATTCAACAGGGGGCGAACACTGAAGCTTTCTTT. Protein: CASIQQGANTEAFF.

The genes are TRBV6-5 and TRBJ2-7, with D possibly matching TRBD2 (5 bases). Germline V gene sequence: CDR1 MNHEY, CDR2 SVGAGI. V gave up 6 bases and J gave up 7 bases, with 19 bases separating them. This CDR3 has 14 amino acids. CDR3 protein: CASSGPVSRGEQYF. CDR3 DNA: TGTGCCAGCAGCGGGCCAGTATCGAGAGGGGAGCAGTACTTC.

The rearrangement links TRBV18 to TRBJ2-7; 8 bases match TRBD1. The CDR3 extends over 14 amino acids. Germline CDR1 and CDR2: KGHSH and LQKENI. Germline trimming cut 3 bases from V and 4 bases from J; bases unmatched to any gene: 5. The CDR3 DNA reads TGTGCCAGCTCACCGGGACAGGAGATGTACGAGCAGTACTTC. Encoded protein: CASSPGQEMYEQYF.